This T cell receptor beta chain was recorded in a study of T-cell reconstitution after alpha-beta-depleted transplantation in children (TCRdb year 2016). Background for the entire study: T-cell immune reconstitution after TCRalphabeta/CD19-depleted allogeneic hematopoietic cell transplantation in children was quantitatively tracked in the study by means of TCR repertoire profiling.

This clonotype was detected many times. What this receptor recognizes is not known. Per-nucleotide qualities are absent, and no much larger clonotype sits a single base away. The study at large found these results: The apparently early recovery of alphabetaT-cell counts about two months after transplant reportedly depended on only several hundred rapidly expanded clones that came from non-depleted graft cells. The high TCRbeta diversity at day 60 in some patients was ascribed to recipient T cells and intrathymic progenitors that had survived conditioning. Hyperexpanded clone frequencies declined over subsequent months; after one year, T-cell counts and TCRbeta diversity were mostly attributed to newly produced T cells.

The treatment or condition label here, explained by the study, means: allogeneic hematopoietic cell transplantation with graft depleted of TCRalphabeta T cells and CD19 B cells. TCRalphabeta/CD19-depleted allogeneic hematopoietic cell grafts were given to the transplant recipients, all of whom were children. Receptors were amplified or captured by PCR. The reads were generated on an Illumina HiSeq 2500. TCR library preparation used molecular barcoding, with unique molecular identifiers applied to normalize quantification of the TCRbeta repertoire. TCRdb took the public reads, trimmed them with fastp at Q25, ran MiXCR for clone calling and kept in-frame beta chains. Each CDR3 protein appears once, grouped with its most common genes and DNA. The sample includes approximately 150,000 distinct CDR3 sequences, with 7.5% to 9% observed a single time. The ten largest clonotypes hold roughly 20% of the sample.

The germline V gene provides CDR1 MDHEN and CDR2 SYDVKM. CDR3 length: 17 amino acids, cysteine to phenylalanine. The only DNA kept is the CDR3, 51 bases in frame from the first base. Here V drops 2 bases and J drops 1 base, and the junction holds 5 bases not matched to any gene. Sequences were derived from PBMCs, mostly from graft donor cells, sampled 180 days after TCRalphabeta/CD19-depleted stem cell transplant. The V and J genes are TRBV28 and TRBJ1-4; a stretch of 9 junction bases matches TRBD1. The receptor was isolated from a female patient aged 2-15 years who had a stem cell transplant for congenital amegakaryocytic thrombocytopenia, so the T cells may come from the graft donor. The CDR3 protein is CASSLRGQGVTNEKLFF. The nucleotide sequence is TGTGCCAGCAGTTTAAGGGGACAGGGTGTAACTAATGAAAAACTGTTTTTT.